Listed below are T cell receptor beta chains from one sample, sequenced in a study of CD8 T cells in ankylosing spondylitis. TCRdb recomputed calls from the 5' RACE reads with MiXCR, one row per CDR3 protein. The sample holds under 250,000 distinct CDR3 sequences; roughly 10% are singletons and the top ten take 2% to 3%. The source material was blood, either unsorted or a sorted T cell fraction (not recorded which). The receptors stem from a male donor with ankylosing spondylitis or in good health (not recorded which). CDR3s include the opening cysteine and the closing phenylalanine or tryptophan. The order of the fields is V gene, clone size, J gene, D gene, CDR3 protein, CDR3 DNA. A D gene is named only where the DNA matches it firmly. A row's size may be missing; if present it is once, few, many or a size class.

TRBV11-1	NA	TRBJ2-6	NA	CASSPRQGLSSGANVLTF	TGTGCCAGCAGCCCTCGACAGGGACTGAGCTCTGGGGCCAACGTCCTGACTTTC
TRBV11-2	many	TRBJ2-7	TRBD2	CASSPGGKNEQYF	TGTGCCAGCAGCCCGGGGGGGAAGAACGAGCAGTACTTC
TRBV5-1	NA	TRBJ1-5	NA	CASSIEGRAGQPQHF	TGCGCCAGCAGCATAGAAGGGAGGGCCGGACAGCCCCAGCATTTT
TRBV6-5	many	TRBJ2-5	NA	CASSYRFGGPETQYF	TGTGCCAGCAGTTACCGTTTCGGGGGACCAGAGACCCAGTACTTC
TRBV20-1	few	TRBJ2-1	NA	CCARDTASTYNEQFF	TGCTGTGCTAGAGATACTGCGAGTACCTACAATGAGCAGTTCTTC
TRBV20-1	many	TRBJ1-1	NA	CSARRDRNTEAFF	TGCAGTGCCCGACGAGACAGGAACACTGAAGCTTTCTTT
TRBV2	many	TRBJ2-3	NA	CASSVGIASTDTQYF	TGTGCCAGCAGTGTCGGAATAGCCAGCACAGATACGCAGTATTTT
TRBV3-1	many	TRBJ2-1	TRBD1	CASSPPGGNEQFF	TGTGCCAGCAGCCCTCCAGGGGGCAATGAGCAGTTCTTC
TRBV11-2	NA	TRBJ2-3	TRBD2	CASNLLAIDTDTQYF	TGTGCCAGCAACTTACTAGCGATAGACACAGATACGCAGTATTTT
TRBV7-9	NA	TRBJ1-2	NA	CASSLEGAGDYGYTF	TGTGCCAGCAGCTTAGAAGGCGCAGGGGACTATGGCTACACCTTC
TRBV3-1	many	TRBJ2-1	NA	CASSHGGGIRGYNEQFF	TGTGCCAGCAGCCATGGGGGCGGGATCCGTGGCTACAATGAGCAGTTCTTC
TRBV9	few	TRBJ2-2	NA	CASSTRGVNTGELFF	TGTGCCAGCAGCACCAGGGGGGTTAACACCGGGGAGCTGTTTTTT
TRBV2	many	TRBJ1-6	NA	CASSPDPVSPLHF	TGTGCCAGCAGTCCAGACCCCGTTTCACCCCTCCACTTT
TRBV5-1	many	TRBJ2-1	NA	CASSAPGTTSLQFF	TGCGCCAGCAGCGCCCCCGGGACAACTTCCCTACAGTTCTTC
TRBV20-1	NA	TRBJ2-4	NA	CSARGLDSKNIQYF	TGCAGTGCTAGAGGACTAGATTCCAAAAACATTCAGTACTTC
TRBV7-9	many	TRBJ1-1	NA	CASSVGRNTEAFF	TGTGCCAGCAGCGTGGGACGGAACACTGAAGCTTTCTTT
TRBV5-1	many	TRBJ2-7	NA	CASSLSLYTNEQYF	TGCGCCAGCAGCTTGTCCCTCTACACCAACGAGCAGTACTTC
TRBV29-1	many	TRBJ2-3	TRBD1	CSVGDRALTDTQYF	TGCAGCGTCGGCGACAGGGCGCTCACAGATACGCAGTATTTT
TRBV7-9	few	TRBJ2-2	NA	CASSVGGGELFF	TGTGCCAGCAGCGTTGGGGGCGGGGAGCTGTTTTTT
TRBV10-3	many	TRBJ1-2	NA	CAISETGGYGYTF	TGTGCCATCAGTGAGACTGGGGGCTATGGCTACACCTTC
TRBV12-3/TRBV12-4	NA	TRBJ1-6	NA	CASGLSGPYSPLHF	TGTGCCAGCGGCCTCTCGGGCCCTTATTCACCCCTCCACTTT
TRBV12-3/TRBV12-4	few	TRBJ1-6	NA	CASRARGGGNNSPLHF	TGTGCCAGCAGGGCTCGGGGAGGAGGCAATAATTCACCCCTCCACTTT
TRBV27	many	TRBJ1-2	NA	CASADNYGYTF	TGTGCCAGCGCAGACAACTATGGCTACACCTTC
TRBV18	many	TRBJ2-1	TRBD1	CASSPFTGDYNEQFF	TGTGCCAGCTCACCATTCACAGGGGACTACAATGAGCAGTTCTTC
TRBV20-1	many	TRBJ2-7	NA	CSARDRRGTEQYF	TGCAGTGCTAGAGATCGAAGAGGCACCGAGCAGTACTTC
TRBV5-1	NA	TRBJ2-3	TRBD2	CASSLAPSGGTDTQYF	TGCGCCAGCAGCTTGGCGCCTAGCGGGGGCACAGATACGCAGTATTTT
TRBV12-3/TRBV12-4	many	TRBJ2-2	NA	CASSLAGTNTGELFF	TGTGCCAGCAGTTTGGCTGGAACAAACACCGGGGAGCTGTTTTTT
TRBV12-5	NA	TRBJ2-5	TRBD2	CASGLALLAGSETQYF	TGTGCTAGTGGTTTGGCTTTACTAGCGGGGTCAGAGACCCAGTACTTC
TRBV20-1	NA	TRBJ1-6	NA	CSASGTYNSPLHF	TGCAGTGCTAGCGGGACCTATAATTCACCCCTCCACTTT
TRBV7-9	few	TRBJ1-1	NA	CATGREAFF	TGTGCCACGGGACGAGAGGCTTTCTTT
TRBV6-4	many	TRBJ2-1	TRBD2	CASSDSGGKNEQFF	TGTGCCAGCAGTGACTCCGGGGGGAAGAATGAGCAGTTCTTC
TRBV5-1	many	TRBJ2-2	TRBD2	CASSFGAGNGELFF	TGCGCCAGCAGCTTTGGAGCGGGGAACGGGGAGCTGTTTTTT
TRBV6-1	many	TRBJ1-1	NA	CASSEGRLEAFF	TGTGCCAGCAGTGAAGGCCGCTTGGAAGCTTTCTTT
TRBV7-2	many	TRBJ2-1	NA	CASSFRDHLYNEQFF	TGTGCCAGCAGCTTTCGGGACCATCTCTACAATGAGCAGTTCTTC
TRBV5-1	few	TRBJ2-1	TRBD2	CASSPGTSGYEQFF	TGCGCCAGCAGCCCGGGGACTAGCGGGTATGAGCAGTTCTTC
TRBV12-3/TRBV12-4	many	TRBJ1-2	NA	CASSWGRGVYGYTF	TGTGCCAGCTCCTGGGGGAGGGGGGTCTATGGCTACACCTTC
TRBV18	many	TRBJ1-1	NA	CASSKQEYVNTEAFF	TGTGCCAGCTCAAAGCAAGAATACGTGAACACTGAAGCTTTCTTT
TRBV7-9	NA	TRBJ1-1	NA	CASSYNWGNTEAFF	TGTGCCAGCAGCTACAACTGGGGAAACACTGAAGCTTTCTTT
TRBV5-1	many	TRBJ2-2	NA	CASSFGGRNTGELFF	TGCGCCAGCAGCTTTGGGGGCAGAAACACCGGGGAGCTGTTTTTT
TRBV5-1	many	TRBJ2-3	TRBD2	CAGPTSGGLSCTDTQYF	TGCGCCGGGCCGACTAGCGGGGGGCTTTCCTGCACAGATACGCAGTATTTT
TRBV20-1	few	TRBJ2-1	NA	CSAHGGWYEQFF	TGCAGTGCCCATGGCGGGTGGTATGAGCAGTTCTTC
TRBV11-3	many	TRBJ1-3	NA	CASSLVRQVSGNTIYF	TGTGCCAGCAGCTTAGTTCGACAGGTCTCTGGAAACACCATATATTTT
TRBV3-1	NA	TRBJ2-7	NA	CASSQAQAQQQQYF	TGTGCCAGCAGCCAAGCGCAGGCGCAGCAGCAGCAGTACTTC
TRBV19	many	TRBJ2-2	TRBD2	CASSQRLAGGPGELFF	TGTGCCAGTAGCCAGAGACTAGCGGGGGGGCCTGGGGAGCTGTTTTTT
TRBV3-1	many	TRBJ2-2	TRBD2	CASTVTSGGPTGELFF	TGTGCCAGCACCGTAACTAGCGGGGGACCAACCGGGGAGCTGTTTTTT
TRBV4-1	NA	TRBJ2-1	NA	CASSQVGDLSNEQFF	TGCGCCAGCAGCCAAGTTGGCGACCTGTCCAATGAGCAGTTCTTC
TRBV4-1	many	TRBJ2-7	NA	CASSQDRRLPYEQYF	TGCGCCAGCAGCCAAGACCGGCGTCTGCCCTACGAGCAGTACTTC
TRBV2	NA	TRBJ1-5	NA	CASRGDSSNQPQHF	TGTGCCAGCAGGGGGGACTCTAGCAATCAGCCCCAGCATTTT
TRBV30	few	TRBJ2-1	NA	CAWSWASYNEQFF	TGTGCCTGGAGCTGGGCCAGCTACAATGAGCAGTTCTTC
TRBV27	many	TRBJ1-2	NA	CASSPTYRNGYTF	TGTGCCAGCAGTCCCACGTACCGGAATGGCTACACCTTC